The 15 T cell receptor beta chains reported below all come from one sample, sequenced in a study of blood T cell repertoires in COVID-19. Assay: immunoSEQ multiplex PCR; the TCRdb copy retains only in-frame clones and omits some. The table lists around 12,000 clones, about 75% of them singletons, with roughly 41% in the top ten. The sequenced sample was peripheral blood. Receptor source: a woman aged 80 or older with acute or convalescent COVID-19.

The chain joins TRBV28 to TRBJ1-2; D is unclear. The CDR3 has 14 residues. CDR1 is MDHEN and CDR2 is SYDVKM in the germline V gene. V lost 5 bases and J lost 4, with 14 bases in between. For the CDR3, the DNA is TGTGCCAGCAGTCCTCCGTGGACTGGCTATGGCTACACCTTC. It is translated as CASSPPWTGYGYTF.

This clone was detected only a few times. The rearrangement uses TRBV5-6 and TRBJ2-7, with 9 bases lining up with TRBD1. This CDR3 spans 14 amino acids. Germline lookup yields CDR1 SGHDT and CDR2 YYEEEE. V lost 2 bases, J lost 4 bases, and 4 bases stayed unmatched. CDR3 DNA sequence: TGTGCCAGCAGCTTCGGGACAGGGCTTTACGAGCAGTACTTC. Translating it yields CASSFGTGLYEQYF. Full variable domain (remainder filled in from reference TRBV5-6 and TRBJ2-7): DAGVTQSPTHLIKTRGQQVTLRCSPKSGHDTVSWYQQALGQGPQFIFQYYEEEERQRGNFPDRFSGHQFPNYSSELNVNALLLGDSALYLCASSFGTGLYEQYFGPGTRLTVT.

The rearrangement links TRBV28 to TRBJ2-7; D perhaps matches TRBD2 (7 bases). In germline, CDR1 is MDHEN, CDR2 SYDVKM. V gave up 7 bases and J gave up 12 bases, with 28 bases separating them. This CDR3 region has 15 residues. The DNA for the CDR3 is TGTGCCAGCACCACCCGGGGGGCTTCCAGAACGAGCGTGTACTTC. As protein: CASTTRGASRTSVYF. Complete variable domain (other parts from reference TRBV28 and TRBJ2-7): DVKVTQSSRYLVKRTGEKVFLECVQDMDHENMFWYRQDPGLGLRLIYFSYDVKMKEKGDIPEGYSVSREKKERFSLILESASTNQTSMYLCASTTRGASRTSVYFGPGTRLTVT.

V usage is TRBV27 and J usage is TRBJ1-5, with D maybe TRBD1 (5 bases). CDR3 length: 15 residues. Germline CDR1 and CDR2: MNHEY and SMNVEV (reference sequence). Trimming pared 5 bases from V and 3 bases from J, leaving 14 bases between. The CDR3, as DNA: TGTGCCAGCAGTGCAAAGACAGTGAACAATCAGCCCCAGCATTTT. Encoded protein: CASSAKTVNNQPQHF.

V and J are TRBV2 and TRBJ2-1, with 9 nucleotides matching TRBD2. Germline trimming cut 3 bases from V and 3 bases from J; bases unmatched to any gene: 3. From germline, CDR1 is SNHLY and CDR2 FYNNEI. The CDR3 runs 15 residues. CDR3 protein: CASSDDSGGYNEQFF. The DNA for the CDR3 is TGTGCCAGCAGTGATGATAGCGGGGGCTACAATGAGCAGTTCTTC.

This chain links TRBV11-2 with TRBJ1-2; tentative D call: TRBD1 (6 bases). The V end lost 5 bases, the J end lost 2 bases, and 9 bases lay between the germline ends. The CDR3 contains 13 residues. The V gene's germline CDR1 is SGHAT and CDR2 FQNNGV. CDR3 amino acids: CASSPDRNYGYTF. CDR3 sequence (DNA): TGTGCCAGCAGCCCCGACAGGAACTATGGCTACACCTTC.

The gene calls are TRBV7-2 and TRBJ1-5; the match to TRBD1 covers 7 bases. V shed 4 bases and J 3 bases; nucleotides not matched to a gene: 3. The CDR3 extends over 14 amino acids. The germline gives CDR1 SGHTA, CDR2 FQGNSA. CDR3 region: CASSSTGPNQPQHF. CDR3 in DNA: TGTGCCAGCAGCTCGACAGGGCCCAATCAGCCCCAGCATTTT.

The chain couples TRBV5-1 to TRBJ1-4; 7 bases are a match to TRBD1. This CDR3 is built from 16 residues. V lost 0 bases to trimming and J lost 6 bases; unmatched junction nucleotides: 8. Germline V gives CDR1 SGHRS, CDR2 YFSETQ. In DNA form, the CDR3 reads TGCGCCAGCAGCTTGGACAGGGGCCCGGCCGATGAAAAACTGTTTTTT. It is translated as CASSLDRGPADEKLFF.

This clone was counted once. V usage is TRBV19 and J usage is TRBJ1-5; TRBD1 matches 8 bases. The CDR3 has 15 amino acids. Germline V CDR1 and CDR2: LNHDA, SQIVND (reference sequence). V trimming: 7 bases; J trimming: 1 base; junction bases outside the gene matches: 6. The CDR3 region is CASTTGGPSNQPQHF. DNA for the CDR3: TGTGCCAGTACCACAGGGGGACCAAGCAATCAGCCCCAGCATTTT.

J is TRBJ1-2 and V is TRBV4-1; D possibly corresponds to TRBD1 (6 bases). Per germline, CDR1 MGHRA and CDR2 YSYEKL. CDR3 length equals 16 residues. Trimming stripped 1 base from V and 4 bases from J, with 16 bases between. In DNA form, the CDR3 reads TGCGCCAGCAGCCAAGCCGCAGGGGCCCAAAGCTATGGCTACACCTTC. Encoded protein: CASSQAAGAQSYGYTF.

The chain joins TRBV3-1 (or the pseudogene TRBV3-2) to TRBJ1-2; a possible D gene is TRBD1 (6 bases). Germline assignment: CDR1 LGHDT and CDR2 YNNKEL (reference sequence). The V end was cut by 2 bases, the J end by 2 bases, with 21 bases between. The CDR3 covers 18 residues. CDR3 nucleotide sequence: TGTGCCAGCAGCCAATTGGCCGGATACAGGGCTAGGAACTATGGCTACACCTTC. This gives the protein CASSQLAGYRARNYGYTF.

The CDR3 region is CASSTRRQGLNYGYTF. DNA of the CDR3: TGTGCCAGTAGTACCCGAAGACAGGGTTTAAACTATGGCTACACCTTC. The chain uses TRBV19 and TRBJ1-2, with 7 bases that match TRBD1. Germline V CDR1 and CDR2: LNHDA, SQIVND (reference sequence). CDR3 length: 16 residues. J lost 2 bases, V lost 4 bases, and 10 bases had no gene match. The full variable domain, with the rest looked up from reference TRBV19 and TRBJ1-2, is DGGITQSPKYLFRKEGQNVTLSCEQNLNHDAMYWYRQDPGQGLRLIYYSQIVNDFQKGDIAEGYSVSREKKESFPLTVTSAQKNPTAFYLCASSTRRQGLNYGYTFGSGTRLTVV.

Within the sample, this clone is medium-sized. V gene TRBV2 combines with J gene TRBJ2-2, with 10 bases that match TRBD2. The CDR3 consists of 15 residues. From germline, CDR1 is SNHLY and CDR2 FYNNEI. V lost 8 bases and J lost 0; bases outside the gene matches: 3. The CDR3 loop is CASLAGGSNTGELFF. The CDR3 region has the DNA TGTGCCAGCTTAGCGGGGGGTTCGAACACCGGGGAGCTGTTTTTT.

This clone has only a few counts. This chain connects TRBV11-2 to TRBJ2-3; 9 bases are shared with TRBD2. Germline V gives CDR1 SGHAT, CDR2 FQNNGV. The CDR3 covers 17 residues. Germline trimming cut 5 bases from V and 1 base from J; bases unmatched to any gene: 10. The CDR3 spells CASSRLAGLTGTDTQYF. CDR3 coding DNA: TGTGCCAGCAGCAGGCTAGCGGGGTTAACTGGCACAGATACGCAGTATTTT.

The chain couples TRBV5-4 to TRBJ1-2; 11 nucleotides align to TRBD1. The CDR3 totals 16 residues. Germline assignment: CDR1 SGHNT and CDR2 YYREEE (reference sequence). V lost 4 bases to trimming and J lost 4 bases; unmatched junction nucleotides: 9. CDR3 in amino acids: CASSPGQGAAVYGYTF. The CDR3, as DNA: TGTGCCAGCAGCCCCGGACAGGGGGCGGCGGTCTATGGCTACACCTTC.